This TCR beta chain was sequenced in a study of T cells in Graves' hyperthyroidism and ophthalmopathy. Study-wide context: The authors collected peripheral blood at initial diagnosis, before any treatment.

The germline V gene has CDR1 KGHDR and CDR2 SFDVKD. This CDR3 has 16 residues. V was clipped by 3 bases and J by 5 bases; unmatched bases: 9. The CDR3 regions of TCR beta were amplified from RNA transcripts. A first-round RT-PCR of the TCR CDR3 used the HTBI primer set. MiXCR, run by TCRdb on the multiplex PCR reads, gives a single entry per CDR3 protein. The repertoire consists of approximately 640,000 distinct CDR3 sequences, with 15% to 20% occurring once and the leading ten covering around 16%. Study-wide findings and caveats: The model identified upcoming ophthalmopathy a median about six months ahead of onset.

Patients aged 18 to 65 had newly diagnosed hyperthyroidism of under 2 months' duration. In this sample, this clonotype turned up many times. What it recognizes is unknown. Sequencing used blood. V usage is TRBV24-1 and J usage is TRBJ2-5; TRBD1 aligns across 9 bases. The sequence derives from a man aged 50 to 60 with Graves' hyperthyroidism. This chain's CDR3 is CATSDAGTGMSETQYF. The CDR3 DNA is TGTGCCACCAGTGATGCCGGGACAGGGATGTCGGAGACCCAGTACTTC.